Each of the 18 T cell receptor beta chains below was sequenced from the same sample in a study of human T cells and chemical hapten exposure. TCRdb reprocessed the RACE reads via MiXCR and lists one record per CDR3 protein. The sample shows around 130,000 distinct CDR3 sequences, approximately 9.5% of them seen only once. The time point is: healthy volunteer bleed at 2 weeks. RNA extraction used unfractionated whole blood as the source of total RNA. Sample: whole blood. These receptors were obtained from a male donor in good health. Some clones in this sample may be carry-over from other donors' samples.

Of note for this clonotype: A much larger clone differs by one base, so this may be a read error. The chain is built from TRBV27 and TRBJ1-1; no reliable D call. The germline CDR1 and CDR2 sequences are MNHEY and SMNVEV (reference sequence). Trimming pared 3 bases from V and 5 bases from J, leaving 10 bases between. This CDR3 is 13 amino acids long. The CDR3 region has the DNA TGTGCCAGCAGTTTGATTTTGGGGACTGAAGCTTTCTTT. It codes for CASSLILGTEAFF.

The sample holds many counts of this clonotype. This chain connects TRBV7-9 to TRBJ2-1; no definite D call. Trimming pared 5 bases from V and 9 bases from J, leaving 26 bases between. CDR3 size: 17 residues. Germline lookup yields CDR1 SEHNR and CDR2 FQNEAQ (reference sequence). This chain's CDR3 is CASSPPFSLFVMSEQFF. The CDR3 DNA is TGTGCCAGCAGCCCACCCTTTTCCCTGTTCGTTATGAGTGAGCAGTTCTTC.

The sample holds many counts of this clonotype. The chain recombines TRBV20-1 with TRBJ1-1; TRBD1 aligns across 8 bases. The CDR3 is made up of 13 amino acids. V shed 6 bases, J shed 5 bases, and the junction held 8 bases outside the gene matches. Germline-derived CDR1 and CDR2 are DFQATT and SNEGSKA (reference sequence). This chain's CDR3 is CSAERQGRTEAFF. The CDR3 coding sequence is TGCAGTGCGGAAAGACAGGGGCGGACTGAAGCTTTCTTT.

The chain uses TRBV6-5 and TRBJ1-2; no clear D gene. The CDR3 has 16 residues. Germline loops: CDR1 MNHEY, CDR2 SVGAGI. Trimming stripped 2 bases from V and 1 base from J, with 14 bases between. The DNA for the CDR3 is TGTGCCAGCAGTTACCGAGGCGAAGCTTATAACTATGGCTACACCTTC. This encodes CASSYRGEAYNYGYTF.

This clonotype was detected many times. The chain has TRBV10-1 and TRBJ1-1; the D gene is possibly TRBD1 (6 bases). The CDR3 sequence is 14 residues long. The germline V and J ends were trimmed by 4 bases and 0 bases, with 9 bases remaining between them. Germline lookup yields CDR1 WNHNN and CDR2 SYGVQD (reference sequence). The CDR3 here is CASSVGQLNTEAFF. CDR3 coding DNA: TGCGCCAGCAGTGTAGGACAGCTGAACACTGAAGCTTTCTTT.

This clonotype was counted many times. CDR3 residues: CSARTSGRLGDTQYF. In nucleotides, the CDR3 is TGCAGTGCTAGGACTAGCGGGAGGTTGGGGGATACGCAGTATTTT. The chain has TRBV20-1 and TRBJ2-3, with 13 nucleotides matching TRBD2. The CDR3 runs to 15 residues. Germline CDR1 reads DFQATT; CDR2 reads SNEGSKA (reference sequence). V was clipped by 3 bases and J by 6 bases; unmatched bases: 6.

This chain connects TRBV19 to TRBJ1-1; D might be TRBD1 (5 bases). The CDR3 extends over 16 amino acids. The V and J ends lost 3 bases and 0 bases respectively, with 14 bases between them. Germline V lookup: CDR1 LNHDA, CDR2 SQIVND (reference sequence). For the CDR3, the DNA is TGTGCCAGTAGTATGTGGGACCGTCATATGAACACTGAAGCTTTCTTT. Residues: CASSMWDRHMNTEAFF.

This clonotype was observed many times. This chain joins TRBV19 and TRBJ2-7; D may be TRBD2 (5 bases). The V end was cut by 4 bases, the J end by 3 bases, with 10 bases between. Germline loops: CDR1 LNHDA, CDR2 SQIVND (reference sequence). This CDR3 is built from 13 residues. CDR3 coding DNA: TGTGCCAGTAGTACCCTTGGAGGCTACGAGCAGTACTTC. Its protein product is CASSTLGGYEQYF. Full variable domain (rest looked up from reference TRBV19 and TRBJ2-7): DGGITQSPKYLFRKEGQNVTLSCEQNLNHDAMYWYRQDPGQGLRLIYYSQIVNDFQKGDIAEGYSVSREKKESFPLTVTSAQKNPTAFYLCASSTLGGYEQYFGPGTRLTVT.

This clonotype was observed a few times. The J gene is TRBJ2-1, the V gene TRBV6-1; 8 positions agree with TRBD2. This CDR3 spans 12 amino acids. The V segment lost 6 bases and the J segment 8 bases; nucleotides outside the gene matches: 3. Germline V lookup: CDR1 MNHNS, CDR2 SASEGT. CDR3 protein: CASRAGVHEQFF. The CDR3 region has the DNA TGTGCCAGCAGAGCGGGAGTCCATGAGCAGTTCTTC.

The chain is built from TRBV12-3 or TRBV12-4 and TRBJ1-3, with D tentatively TRBD1 (6 bases). V gave up 6 bases and J gave up 4 bases, with 16 bases separating them. This CDR3 is 15 amino acids long. The CDR3 nucleotides are TGTGCCAGCAGATTGGTGGGGGGCGCCGGAAACACCATATATTTT. This codes for CASRLVGGAGNTIYF.

In its sample, this clonotype was seen a few times. The rearrangement uses TRBV5-1 and TRBJ2-2; 8 bases align to TRBD2. Looked up from germline, CDR1 is SGHRS and CDR2 is YFSETQ. The V gene end was trimmed by 0 bases and the J gene end by 4 bases; junction bases not matched to a gene: 8. The CDR3 length is 17 residues. This chain's CDR3 is CASSLAGGAFGTGELFF. As DNA, the CDR3 is TGCGCCAGCAGCTTGGCCGGGGGGGCCTTTGGCACCGGGGAGCTGTTTTTT.

This clonotype was detected many times. The J gene is TRBJ1-4, the V gene TRBV7-9, with 9 bases identical to TRBD1. V gave up 0 bases and J gave up 4 bases; unmatched junction bases: 3. CDR3 length: 16 amino acids. Per germline, CDR1 SEHNR and CDR2 FQNEAQ (reference sequence). This CDR3 reads CASSLADRGGNEKLFF. In nucleotides, the CDR3 is TGTGCCAGCAGCTTAGCCGACAGGGGGGGTAATGAAAAACTGTTTTTT.

The J gene is TRBJ2-2, the V gene TRBV7-3; 7 bases agree with TRBD1. Germline V lookup: CDR1 SGHTA, CDR2 FQGTGA. The CDR3 has 15 residues. The junction had 4 bases not matched to a gene; V was cut back by 2 bases and J by 4 bases. The CDR3 is CASSLRDSCTGELFF. CDR3 in DNA: TGTGCCAGCAGCTTACGGGACAGTTGCACCGGGGAGCTGTTTTTT. Looking up the rest from reference TRBV7-3 and TRBJ2-2 gives the full variable domain: GAGVSQTPSNKVTEKGKYVELRCDPISGHTALYWYRQSLGQGPEFLIYFQGTGAADDSGLPNDRFFAVRPEGSVSTLKIQRTERGDSAVYLCASSLRDSCTGELFFGEGSRLTVL.

This clonotype was counted at least ten times. The chain employs TRBV11-1 and TRBJ2-7, with D possibly TRBD2 on 6 matching bases. CDR1 SGHAT and CDR2 FQDESV come from the germline V gene (reference sequence). V was trimmed by 1 base and J by 6 bases, leaving 13 bases between them. This CDR3 is built from 14 residues. CDR3 in amino acids: CASSLVRASVEQYF. CDR3 DNA sequence: TGTGCCAGCAGCTTAGTTAGAGCTAGCGTCGAGCAGTACTTC.

The chain combines TRBV4-3 with TRBJ2-1; 9 bases are a match to TRBD2. V shed 1 base and J 4 bases; nucleotides not matched to a gene: 17. CDR1 is LGHNA, CDR2 YSLEER, per germline. The CDR3 extends over 20 amino acids. Here the CDR3 DNA reads TGCGCCAGCAGCCAAGGGTTGCGGGGGGGGGGACGAGCTACGTACAATGAGCAGTTCTTC. Its protein is CASSQGLRGGGRATYNEQFF.

In its sample, this clonotype was seen a few times. The genes are TRBV6-5 and TRBJ2-7; the match to TRBD2 covers 11 bases. Trimming took 3 bases from V and 4 from J; bases not matched to a gene: 11. The CDR3 covers 17 residues. CDR1 MNHEY and CDR2 SVGAGI come from the germline V gene. The DNA for the CDR3 is TGTGCCAGCAGTTATGGGCTAGCGGGGGGCCTCCATTACGAGCAGTACTTC. Amino acids: CASSYGLAGGLHYEQYF.

This clonotype was seen ten or more times. The J gene is TRBJ2-2, the V gene TRBV20-1, with 12 bases aligning to TRBD1. The CDR3 loop spans 16 amino acids. Looked up from germline, CDR1 is DFQATT and CDR2 is SNEGSKA (reference sequence). J was trimmed by 7 bases and V by 0 bases; bases with no gene match: 6. CDR3 nucleotides: TGCAGTGCTAGAGATCCGGGACAGGGGGCTATCGGGGAGCTGTTTTTT. It translates to CSARDPGQGAIGELFF.

This clonotype was seen more than once but under ten times. The gene calls are TRBV19 and TRBJ2-1; TRBD1 agrees at 7 bases. The CDR3 sequence is 14 residues long. Germline values: CDR1 LNHDA, CDR2 SQIVND (reference sequence). Trimming cost V 3 bases and J 6 bases; bases outside gene matches: 5. The CDR3 nucleotides read TGTGCCAGTAGTATTCCGACAGGGTTCAATGAGCAGTTCTTC. Amino acid sequence: CASSIPTGFNEQFF.